One and the same sample provided the 4 T cell receptor beta chains below, sequenced in a study of cytomegalovirus exposure and HLA in healthy donors. The PCR employed 60 Vbeta primers together with 13 Jbeta primers. Assay used: immunoSEQ multiplex PCR; TCRdb lists only in-frame clones, some missing. The table has 66,000 or so clones, around 89% seen once; the top ten hold about 1.6%. Sequencing was done on a sample of PBMCs. Receptors originate from a man between 25 and 39 years old in good health and CMV-seropositive.

This chain uses TRBV4-3 with TRBJ2-1, with TRBD2 identical over 14 bases. V shed 0 bases and J 9 bases; nucleotides not matched to a gene: 10. CDR3 size: 18 residues. Per the germline V gene, CDR1 is LGHNA and CDR2 is YSLEER. In DNA form, the CDR3 reads TGCGCCAGCAGCCAAGACGCGGTCCGACTAGCGGGAGGGGGTGAGCAGTTCTTC. It codes for CASSQDAVRLAGGGEQFF.

This clone was found once. The DNA for the CDR3 is TGTGCCAGCAGTAGGGACAGGGGATATCAGCCCCAGCATTTT. Translated: CASSRDRGYQPQHF. The chain recombines TRBV27 with TRBJ1-5; TRBD1 aligns across 10 bases. Germline CDR1 reads MNHEY; CDR2 reads SMNVEV (reference sequence). The CDR3 loop spans 14 amino acids. Trimming at V came to 5 bases and at J to 5 bases, leaving 3 bases not matched to a gene.

The rearrangement joins TRBV4-3 to TRBJ2-3, with 10 bases identical to TRBD2. With 0 bases clipped from V and 2 bases from J, the junction kept 8 bases outside the gene matches. This CDR3 comprises 18 residues. Germline lookup yields CDR1 LGHNA and CDR2 YSLEER. In DNA form, the CDR3 reads TGCGCCAGCAGCCAAGATGCCCCTAGCGGGGGATACACAGATACGCAGTATTTT. It specifies CASSQDAPSGGYTDTQYF.

The rearrangement links TRBV5-1 to TRBJ2-1; 7 bases map to TRBD1. V lost 7 bases and J lost 2; bases outside the gene matches: 9. The CDR3 covers 15 residues. The germline gives CDR1 SGHRS, CDR2 YFSETQ. The CDR3 loop is CASSEGQVTYNEQFF. For the CDR3, the DNA is TGCGCCAGCTCCGAAGGACAGGTCACCTACAATGAGCAGTTCTTC.